These T cell receptor beta chains were read from a single sample in a study of T cell changes during pregnancy in multiple sclerosis. Sequencing used immunoSEQ multiplex PCR; TCRdb keeps in-frame clones, though not all of them. The data contain about 38,000 clones, around nine tenths of them singletons. The sequencing here drew on CD4+ T cells from peripheral blood mononuclear cells, taken in the third trimester of pregnancy. All receptors derive from a female donor in good health, enrolled as a control in a pregnancy study. CDR3s include the opening cysteine and the closing phenylalanine or tryptophan. The D gene is left open where the match is weak. A clone size is listed for some rows: how often the clone was seen (once, few, many), or a class if it is expanded.

j_call clone_size d_call v_call cdr3_aa cdr3_nt
TRBJ2-3 . TRBD2 TRBV19 CASSSPSGSGTDTQYF TGTGCCAGCTCGTCGCCGAGCGGGAGTGGAACAGATACGCAGTATTTT
TRBJ1-5 . TRBD1 TRBV19 CASSLRQGASNQPQHF TGTGCCAGTAGTTTACGACAGGGGGCTAGCAATCAGCCCCAGCATTTT
TRBJ1-1 . . TRBV7-8 CASSLEGGGTEAFF TGTGCCAGCAGCCTAGAGGGAGGGGGCACTGAAGCTTTCTTT
TRBJ2-5 . . TRBV9 CASSVVGRTRWETQYF TGTGCCAGCAGCGTAGTTGGGAGGACAAGATGGGAGACCCAGTACTTC
TRBJ2-7 . . TRBV4-2 CASSPWAISSYEQYF TGTGCCAGCAGCCCCTGGGCCATCTCCTCCTACGAGCAGTACTTC
TRBJ2-1 . . TRBV23-1 CASSQAFRSTHEQFF TGCGCCAGCAGTCAAGCGTTTCGGAGTACCCATGAGCAGTTCTTC
TRBJ1-1 . TRBD1 TRBV6-5 CASRRQGLNTEAFF TGTGCCAGCAGGAGACAGGGACTGAACACTGAAGCTTTCTTT
TRBJ1-2 . TRBD1 TRBV11-2 CASSLDRRDRGYGYTF TGTGCCAGCAGCTTAGATCGCCGGGACAGGGGCTATGGCTACACCTTC
TRBJ2-1 . . TRBV5-1 CASSLVGSGNEQFF TGCGCCAGCAGCTTGGTGGGTAGCGGCAATGAGCAGTTCTTC
TRBJ2-1 . TRBD2 TRBV13 CASSYTGLAGGFNEQFF TGTGCCAGCAGCTATACCGGACTAGCGGGAGGCTTTAATGAGCAGTTCTTC
TRBJ2-1 once TRBD1 TRBV19 CASTDRGANEQFF TGTGCCAGTACCGACAGGGGGGCAAATGAGCAGTTCTTC
TRBJ2-7 few TRBD1 TRBV28 CATQDRVLYEQYF TGTGCCACCCAGGACAGGGTCCTCTACGAGCAGTACTTC
TRBJ1-1 . TRBD1 TRBV27 CASSSIPPRQGRVNTEAFF TGTGCCAGCAGTTCTATACCCCCCCGACAGGGGAGGGTAAACACTGAAGCTTTCTTT
TRBJ2-7 . TRBD2 TRBV5-5 CASSPGRLAAYEQYF TGTGCCAGCAGCCCCGGGAGGCTAGCGGCCTACGAGCAGTACTTC
TRBJ2-1 . TRBD2 TRBV10-2 CASSPSPGGYNEQFF TGCGCCAGCAGTCCGTCACCGGGGGGATACAATGAGCAGTTCTTC
TRBJ1-4 . TRBD1 TRBV28 CASSRISAGGDEKLFF TGTGCCAGCAGCCGAATAAGTGCAGGGGGCGATGAAAAACTGTTTTTT
TRBJ1-2 once . TRBV7-9 CASSLSTVDGYTF TGTGCCAGCAGCCTATCGACAGTTGATGGCTACACCTTC
TRBJ1-3 . . TRBV7-6 CASSLLVQGSGNTIYF TGTGCCAGCAGCTTACTGGTACAGGGCTCTGGAAACACCATATATTTT
TRBJ2-7 . . TRBV6-1 CASSRPPTGAYEQYF TGTGCCAGCAGCCGCCCCCCGACGGGAGCCTACGAGCAGTACTTC
TRBJ2-7 . . TRBV5-1 CASSLGVSGPYEQYF TGCGCCAGCAGCTTGGGAGTTTCAGGCCCCTACGAGCAGTACTTC
TRBJ2-3 . TRBD2 TRBV4-1 CASSQPTSGGAADTQYF TGCGCCAGCAGCCAACCTACTAGCGGGGGGGCTGCAGATACGCAGTATTTT
TRBJ2-7 once . TRBV16 CASSRTAEYEQYF TGTGCCAGCAGCCGGACAGCAGAATACGAGCAGTACTTC
TRBJ2-7 . . TRBV2 CASSGQGPTYEQYF TGTGCCAGCAGTGGGCAGGGCCCGACCTACGAGCAGTACTTC
TRBJ1-5 . TRBD1 TRBV30 CAWGQGARNQPQHF TGTGCCTGGGGACAGGGGGCGAGAAATCAGCCCCAGCATTTT
TRBJ2-3 . TRBD2 TRBV29-1 CSALTGGPGDTQYF TGCAGCGCCTTAACGGGAGGGCCGGGAGATACGCAGTATTTT
TRBJ2-3 . . TRBV2 CASSDRQVADTQYF TGTGCCAGCAGTGACAGACAGGTCGCAGATACGCAGTATTTT
TRBJ2-1 . . TRBV28 CASSLLGGEQFF TGTGCCAGCAGTTTATTAGGGGGTGAGCAGTTCTTC
TRBJ2-2 . TRBD1 TRBV10-3 CATGQGGSYGELFF TGTGCCACGGGACAGGGAGGGTCCTACGGGGAGCTGTTTTTT
TRBJ2-1 . TRBD2 TRBV14 CASSPLHSSGRGEQFF TGTGCCAGCAGCCCCCTACACTCCAGCGGGAGAGGGGAGCAGTTCTTC
TRBJ1-6 . . TRBV4-1 CASSHPRGSNSPLHF TGCGCCAGCAGCCACCCCAGGGGAAGCAATTCACCCCTCCACTTT
TRBJ1-4 . . TRBV2 CASSDGGAANEKLFF TGTGCCAGCAGTGACGGGGGGGCGGCTAATGAAAAACTGTTTTTT
TRBJ2-2 . . TRBV6-6 CASSSGDRPGELFF TGTGCCAGCAGTTCGGGGGATCGGCCCGGGGAGCTGTTTTTT
TRBJ2-3 . . TRBV15 CAIRGGVDTQYF TGTGCCATCCGTGGGGGCGTGGATACGCAGTATTTT
TRBJ2-3 . . TRBV7-6 CASSFGVLTTDTQYF TGTGCCAGCAGCTTCGGGGTCCTAACCACAGATACGCAGTATTTT
TRBJ1-2 few TRBD1 TRBV14 CASSQDRSGNYGYTF TGTGCCAGCAGCCAGGACAGGTCGGGCAACTATGGCTACACCTTC
TRBJ1-2 . . TRBV19 CASSITGSYGYTF TGTGCCAGTAGTATTACAGGGAGCTATGGCTACACCTTC
TRBJ1-4 . TRBD1 TRBV5-1 CASSSGGTGGHEVFF TGCGCCAGCAGCTCGGGGGGGACAGGGGGCCACGAGGTGTTTTTT
TRBJ2-2 . TRBD1 TRBV27 CASSLSHRGRELFF TGTGCCAGCAGTTTATCGCACAGGGGGCGAGAGCTGTTTTTT
TRBJ2-1 . TRBD1 TRBV19 CASSIIWGQDEQFF TGTGCCAGTAGTATTATTTGGGGACAGGATGAGCAGTTCTTC
TRBJ1-1 . TRBD1 TRBV4-1 CASSQSDRATEAFF TGCGCCAGCAGCCAGTCGGACAGGGCGACTGAAGCTTTCTTT
TRBJ1-1 few . TRBV5-4 CASRAGGMDVAFF TGTGCCAGCAGGGCGGGAGGTATGGATGTGGCTTTCTTT
TRBJ1-6 . . TRBV11-2 CASSFTDTNSPLHF TGTGCCAGCAGCTTTACGGACACTAATTCACCCCTCCACTTT
TRBJ1-6 . . TRBV5-4 CASSLAGQRASPLHF TGTGCCAGCAGCTTGGCCGGACAGCGCGCATCACCCCTCCACTTT
TRBJ1-4 . . TRBV6-5 CASSYSQRANEKLFF TGTGCCAGCAGTTACAGTCAGAGGGCTAATGAAAAACTGTTTTTT
TRBJ2-7 . TRBD2 TRBV7-8 CASSRARGSGRAEQYF TGTGCCAGCAGCCGAGCGCGTGGTAGCGGGAGGGCCGAGCAGTACTTC
TRBJ2-7 . . TRBV6-6 CASSWRAADEQYF TGTGCCAGCAGTTGGAGGGCAGCGGATGAGCAGTACTTC
TRBJ2-7 . TRBD1 TRBV13 CASSHSGTGGSYEQYF TGTGCCAGCAGCCACTCCGGGACAGGGGGTTCCTACGAGCAGTACTTC
TRBJ2-2 . . TRBV7-8 CASSLRSGTNTGELFF TGTGCCAGCAGCTTAAGAAGCGGAACGAACACCGGGGAGCTGTTTTTT
TRBJ2-1 once TRBD2 TRBV2 CASSAGLSFYQFF TGTGCCAGCAGTGCGGGACTATCCTTCTACCAGTTCTTC
TRBJ2-5 . . TRBV13 CASSSRDGVGETQYF TGTGCCAGCAGCTCCCGGGATGGGGTCGGAGAGACCCAGTACTTC
TRBJ1-3 . . TRBV7-9 CASSLGVGSSGNTIYF TGTGCCAGCAGCTTAGGGGTAGGGAGCTCTGGAAACACCATATATTTT
TRBJ1-4 few TRBD1 TRBV5-1 CASSPGTGGIGEKLFF TGCGCCAGCAGCCCCGGGACAGGGGGTATCGGTGAAAAACTGTTTTTT
TRBJ2-1 . TRBD2 TRBV18 CASSPPSGRAGEQFF TGTGCCAGCTCACCACCTAGCGGGAGGGCCGGTGAGCAGTTCTTC
TRBJ1-1 . . TRBV5-4 CASYPGGRRSTEAFF TGTGCCAGCTACCCTGGGGGGAGAAGAAGCACTGAAGCTTTCTTT
TRBJ2-1 . . TRBV5-1 CASRTSYNEQFF TGCGCCAGCAGGACTAGCTACAATGAGCAGTTCTTC